This TCR beta chain was documented in a study of blood T cell repertoires in COVID-19. Study-level information: The United States, Italy and Spain provided the acute and convalescent COVID-19 samples. Nucleic acid was either cDNA or gDNA, and it came from T cells, B-cell-depleted T cells, or PBMCs.

CDR1 is WNHNN, CDR2 SYGVQD, per germline (reference sequence). This CDR3 is 12 amino acids long. V was pared by 4 bases and J by 6 bases, with 0 bases of the junction left unmatched. This clone has just one count. Per the original data handling: Reference gene primer amplification in the assay estimated nucleated cell counts. Produced via immunoSEQ multiplex PCR; TCRdb's table is partial and in-frame only. From that table come the V and J calls and clone size; the DNA was used to work out D and trimming. This sample carries tens of thousands of clones, roughly 83% of them seen once, and the ten largest clones take around a sixth.

Material: peripheral blood. The J gene is TRBJ1-1, the V gene TRBV10-1; 9 bases align to TRBD1. This receptor was taken from a woman of 80 years or more with acute or convalescent COVID-19. CDR3: CASSGQGAEAFF. CDR3 sequence (DNA): TGCGCCAGCAGTGGACAGGGGGCTGAAGCTTTCTTT.